Listed below are T cell receptor beta chains from one sample, sequenced in a study of T cells after somatic rescue of genetic block. Repertoires were generated with immunoSEQ multiplex PCR, while TCRdb's copy carries only in-frame clones and drops some. The sample lists some 90,000 clones; more than 80% were seen once. The sequencing sample was made of peripheral blood mononuclear cells (PBMCs). The receptors here all came from a woman younger than 35. The CDR3 runs from the conserved cysteine through the conserved F or W. Only some rows state a clone size, as once, few, many or a class for expanded clones.

size	length	V	J	CDR3
NA	17	TRBV7-7	TRBJ2-1	CASSLGLAGVSYNEQFF
NA	18	TRBV28	TRBJ2-5	CASSGPGLAGGPGETQYF
NA	13	TRBV19	TRBJ2-1	CATRVGPVAEQFF
NA	16	TRBV7-8	TRBJ1-5	CASSRVGGQGGQPQHF
NA	15	TRBV9	TRBJ2-2	CASSVGAGNTGELFF
many	13	TRBV6-4	TRBJ2-1	CASSDRGEGEQFF
NA	19	TRBV9	TRBJ2-5	CASSLRPGGLADPQETQYF
NA	15	TRBV28	TRBJ1-2	CASSSTPGQNYGYTF
NA	14	TRBV7-2	TRBJ2-3	CASSLQRHGDTQYF
NA	14	TRBV5-4	TRBJ2-3	CASSVRFDTDTQYF
NA	13	TRBV10-1	TRBJ2-3	CASSDHYTDTQYF
NA	16	TRBV7-9	TRBJ2-6	CASSPRTGPGANVLTF
NA	14	TRBV9	TRBJ2-7	CASSYGTLGYEQYF
NA	14	TRBV7-3	TRBJ2-1	CASSLFGLANEQFF
NA	15	TRBV9	TRBJ2-1	CASSVFAGEYNEQFF
NA	13	TRBV27	TRBJ1-5	CASSSRGNQPQHF
NA	13	TRBV29-1	TRBJ1-1	CSARRLGPTEAFF
NA	15	TRBV6-4	TRBJ2-1	CASSEIAGVSNEQFF
NA	15	TRBV29-1	TRBJ2-3	CSERMGLAVTDTQYF
NA	16	TRBV9	TRBJ2-3	CASSGTSGSSTDTQYF
NA	14	TRBV5-4	TRBJ1-5	CASSLGQGMGPQHF
NA	13	TRBV4-3	TRBJ2-3	CASSQDRKDTQYF
NA	16	TRBV29-1	TRBJ2-7	CSVEVLGDTNVYEQYF